The clone carrying this T cell receptor beta chain has only one observation. This CDR3 region has 13 residues. The V end was cut by 4 bases, the J end by 1 base, with 7 bases between. Germline CDR1 is LNHDA and CDR2 is SQIVND (reference sequence). The source of the sample is a study of PD-L1 blockade in urothelial cancer. Background on the study: The study started patients on atezolizumab around 2014, giving 1,200 mg intravenously every 3 weeks.

Sequenced by immunoSEQ multiplex PCR; TCRdb stores in-frame clones only, minus some. The sample has 120,000 or so clones, around 88% seen once. Indicated time point: peripheral blood 6 weeks after treatment start. Enrolled patients showed locally advanced or metastatic urothelial carcinoma. Per-patient samples, pretreatment and on-treatment, numbered 1 to 8. The V call is TRBV19, the J call TRBJ1-1; D possibly corresponds to TRBD1 (5 bases). The specimen was PBMCs, collected around atezolizumab (anti-PD-L1) treatment. This TCR derives from a man between 50 and 59 years old with urothelial cancer. The DNA of the CDR3 is TGTGCCAGTAGTACTCAGGGGAACACTGAAGCTTTCTTT. Encoded protein: CASSTQGNTEAFF.